This T cell receptor (beta chain) was obtained from a study of T cells in women clearing cervical HPV infection. Dot-blot hybridization genotyped cervical HPV amplified with MY09/MY11 PCR. Some clones are missing from TCRdb's copy, which holds only in-frame ones; the method was immunoSEQ multiplex PCR. The sample's table shows some 37,000 clones. The sequencing sample was made of blood buffy coat. This TCR derives from a woman aged 18-69 years with a cervical HPV16 infection that either progressed to CIN3+ or cleared (not recorded which).

The CDR3 sequence: CASRIAGDEQFF. The CDR3 DNA, read in part, is TGTGCCAGCAGGATAGCGGGGGATGAG. This chain links TRBV7-9 with TRBJ2-1, with TRBD2 matching 9 bases. The read halts 3 residues ahead of the CDR3 end, with the missing end drawn from the germline J gene. Unmatched junction bases numbered 2, after V lost 6 bases and J lost 8 bases. Per germline, CDR1 SEHNR and CDR2 FQNEAQ (reference sequence). The CDR3 runs to 12 residues.